This TCR beta chain was sequenced during a study of T cells in Graves' hyperthyroidism and ophthalmopathy. This clonotype was counted many times. J gave up 2 bases and V 5 bases, and 5 bases lay outside the gene matches. The CDR3 loop spans 14 amino acids. Germline V CDR1 and CDR2: DFQATT, SNEGSKA (reference sequence). Amplification of TCR beta CDR3 regions was performed using RNA transcripts as template. The primer set for the first-round RT-PCR of the TCR CDR3 was HTBI. TCRdb reprocessed the multiplex PCR reads via MiXCR and lists one record per CDR3 protein. The sample lists fewer than 350,000 distinct CDR3 sequences; about 21% were seen once.

This chain joins TRBV20-1 and TRBJ2-7; 11 positions agree with TRBD2. The sequence was collected from a woman in her forties or fifties with Graves' hyperthyroidism. Specimen: blood. Here the CDR3 reads CSALPSGRTYEQYF. The CDR3 region has the DNA TGCAGTGCTCTCCCTAGCGGGAGGACCTACGAGCAGTACTTC.